Listed below are T cell receptor beta chains from one sample, sequenced in a study of vaccination and CD4 T cells after COVID-19. A single record per CDR3 protein comes from TCRdb applying MiXCR to the PCR reads. The data contain roughly 18,000 distinct CDR3 sequences, around 50% of them singletons. No antigen is known for these receptors. Sample: CD4+ T cells from blood, cultured in vitro, taken before SARS-CoV-2 vaccination. Source of these receptors: a human donor who had recovered from COVID-19. CDR3s include the opening cysteine and the closing phenylalanine or tryptophan. The order of the fields is V gene, J gene, CDR3 protein.

v_call: TRBV9; j_call: TRBJ2-5; cdr3_aa: CASSSGLAGVETQYF
v_call: TRBV20-1; j_call: TRBJ2-7; cdr3_aa: CSANPGLLVNEQYF
v_call: TRBV27; j_call: TRBJ2-1; cdr3_aa: CASSRKVAGEPRDEQFF
v_call: TRBV7-8; j_call: TRBJ2-1; cdr3_aa: CASSLVTGTRTGEQFF
v_call: TRBV3-1; j_call: TRBJ1-1; cdr3_aa: CASSQDIGRGEAFF
v_call: TRBV27; j_call: TRBJ2-7; cdr3_aa: CASRKSRGTPSYEQYF
v_call: TRBV21-1; j_call: TRBJ2-1; cdr3_aa: CASSKGGRGDEQFF
v_call: TRBV27; j_call: TRBJ2-7; cdr3_aa: CASRDPSRGRRGQYF
v_call: TRBV7-3; j_call: TRBJ2-5; cdr3_aa: CASSPRGGGGYQETQYF
v_call: TRBV6-1; j_call: TRBJ2-5; cdr3_aa: CASTVTAGRETQYF
v_call: TRBV20-1; j_call: TRBJ1-3; cdr3_aa: CSARDPAGTGNTIYF
v_call: TRBV11-1; j_call: TRBJ2-7; cdr3_aa: CASSGQGREQYF
v_call: TRBV27; j_call: TRBJ1-1; cdr3_aa: CASRGRGLNTEAFF
v_call: TRBV7-2; j_call: TRBJ2-4; cdr3_aa: CASSLFTVAKNIQYF
v_call: TRBV20-1; j_call: TRBJ2-7; cdr3_aa: CSAYFVGEQYF
v_call: TRBV20-1; j_call: TRBJ2-7; cdr3_aa: CSARSLSYSYEQYF
v_call: TRBV6-1; j_call: TRBJ1-5; cdr3_aa: CASNRQGDQPQHF
v_call: TRBV20-1; j_call: TRBJ2-3; cdr3_aa: CSARTGGNTDTQYF
v_call: TRBV30; j_call: TRBJ1-2; cdr3_aa: CAWSVQASYGYTF
v_call: TRBV5-4; j_call: TRBJ1-3; cdr3_aa: CASSSPGQSGNTIYF